These T cell receptor beta chains were read from a single sample in a study of blood T cell repertoires in COVID-19. Assay: immunoSEQ multiplex PCR; the TCRdb copy retains only in-frame clones and omits some. The table lists 90,000 to 150,000 clones, over 60% of them singletons. Material for sequencing was peripheral blood. Source of these receptors: a woman aged 80 or over with acute or convalescent COVID-19. The CDR3 runs from the conserved cysteine through the conserved F or W. The D gene is left open where the match is weak. Where a row states a size, it is once, few, many or the class of an expanded clone; other rows omit it.

length: 17
J: TRBJ1-6
V: TRBV5-4
size: NA
D: TRBD1
CDR3: CASSLASSGQGLSPLHF
DNA: TGTGCCAGCAGCTTGGCTTCCTCGGGACAGGGTTTGTCACCCCTCCACTTT

length: 14
J: TRBJ1-2
V: TRBV11-2
size: NA
D: NA
CDR3: CASSSREVNYGYTF
DNA: TGTGCCAGCAGCTCCCGAGAGGTTAACTATGGCTACACCTTC

length: 14
J: TRBJ1-6
V: TRBV7-2
size: NA
D: TRBD1
CDR3: CASSYRGVDSPLHF
DNA: TGTGCCAGCAGCTACAGGGGAGTGGATTCACCCCTCCACTTT

length: 14
J: TRBJ1-6
V: TRBV7-2
size: NA
D: TRBD1
CDR3: CASSRRDRDSPLHF
DNA: TGTGCCAGCAGCCGCCGGGACAGGGATTCACCCCTCCACTTT

length: 12
J: TRBJ1-4
V: TRBV7-2
size: few
D: NA
CDR3: CASTRGGEKLFF
DNA: TGTGCCAGCACCCGAGGGGGGGAGAAACTGTTTTTT

length: 16
J: TRBJ1-5
V: TRBV28
size: NA
D: TRBD1
CDR3: CASRLATGQVNQPQHF
DNA: TGTGCCAGCAGGCTTGCCACTGGACAGGTCAATCAGCCCCAGCATTTT

length: 14
J: TRBJ2-3
V: TRBV29-1
size: NA
D: NA
CDR3: CSVGGPLGTDTQYF
DNA: TGCAGCGTTGGAGGGCCTTTGGGGACAGATACGCAGTATTTT

length: 15
J: TRBJ1-1
V: TRBV19
size: NA
D: NA
CDR3: CASHPREGYRTEAFF
DNA: TGTGCCAGCCACCCCAGGGAGGGGTATCGCACTGAAGCTTTCTTT

length: 13
J: TRBJ1-5
V: TRBV6-5
size: NA
D: NA
CDR3: CASSPLRGQPQHF
DNA: TGTGCCAGCAGTCCCCTTAGAGGGCAGCCCCAGCATTTT

length: 15
J: TRBJ2-1
V: TRBV4-3
size: NA
D: TRBD2
CDR3: CASSQDAGGYNEQFF
DNA: TGCGCCAGCAGCCAAGATGCGGGGGGTTACAATGAGCAGTTCTTC

length: 14
J: TRBJ2-7
V: TRBV3-1/TRBV3-2
size: NA
D: TRBD1
CDR3: CASSFGTGIYEQYF
DNA: TGTGCCAGCAGCTTCGGGACAGGTATCTACGAGCAGTACTTC

length: 17
J: TRBJ1-4
V: TRBV18
size: NA
D: NA
CDR3: CASSPSGGTSLVEKLFF
DNA: TGTGCCAGCTCACCCAGTGGGGGGACTTCACTCGTAGAAAAACTGTTTTTT

length: 14
J: TRBJ1-4
V: TRBV2
size: few
D: NA
CDR3: CASTGFATNEKLFF
DNA: TGTGCCAGCACGGGTTTTGCAACTAATGAAAAACTGTTTTTT

length: 14
J: TRBJ1-4
V: TRBV10-3
size: NA
D: NA
CDR3: CATKQAATNEKLFF
DNA: TGTGCCACAAAACAGGCCGCAACTAATGAAAAACTGTTTTTT

length: 15
J: TRBJ1-3
V: TRBV5-5
size: NA
D: NA
CDR3: CASSLDFFSGNTIYF
DNA: TGTGCCAGCAGCCTGGACTTTTTCTCTGGAAACACCATATATTTT

length: 14
J: TRBJ2-3
V: TRBV6-6
size: NA
D: TRBD2
CDR3: CASSWTRTTDTQYF
DNA: TGTGCCAGCAGCTGGACTAGAACCACAGATACGCAGTATTTT

length: 17
J: TRBJ2-5
V: TRBV19
size: NA
D: TRBD2
CDR3: CASSLGLAGGPRETQYF
DNA: TGTGCCAGTAGTCTCGGACTAGCGGGAGGCCCTCGAGAGACCCAGTACTTC

length: 13
J: TRBJ1-2
V: TRBV5-6
size: few
D: NA
CDR3: CASSLVTNYGYTF
DNA: TGTGCCAGCAGCTTGGTAACTAACTATGGCTACACCTTC

length: 12
J: TRBJ1-2
V: TRBV5-1
size: NA
D: NA
CDR3: CASSTDSYGYTF
DNA: TGCGCCAGCAGCACCGACAGTTATGGCTACACCTTC

length: 12
J: TRBJ1-2
V: TRBV6-1
size: NA
D: NA
CDR3: CASSDSAYGYTF
DNA: TGTGCCAGCAGTGACAGCGCCTATGGCTACACCTTC

length: 16
J: TRBJ2-3
V: TRBV11-2
size: NA
D: NA
CDR3: CASSFSGRGSFNTQYF
DNA: TGTGCCAGCAGCTTCAGTGGCAGGGGTTCTTTTAATACGCAGTATTTT

length: 15
J: TRBJ1-2
V: TRBV19
size: few
D: TRBD1
CDR3: CASRRTGERFSGYTF
DNA: TGTGCCAGTAGGCGGACAGGGGAGAGGTTTAGTGGCTACACCTTC

length: 15
J: TRBJ2-3
V: TRBV6-1
size: NA
D: NA
CDR3: CASSEGTGKGGTQYF
DNA: TGTGCCAGCAGTGAAGGAACGGGGAAAGGAGGCACGCAGTATTTT

length: 13
J: TRBJ1-5
V: TRBV10-2
size: few
D: NA
CDR3: CASSEVSNQPQHF
DNA: TGCGCCAGCAGTGAGGTCAGTAATCAGCCCCAGCATTTT

length: 17
J: TRBJ2-1
V: TRBV5-1
size: NA
D: TRBD2
CDR3: CASSLALGGGTGTEQFF
DNA: TGCGCCAGCAGCTTGGCCCTGGGCGGGGGGACCGGAACTGAGCAGTTCTTC

length: 13
J: TRBJ2-7
V: TRBV15
size: once
D: NA
CDR3: CATSRSGGIEQYF
DNA: TGTGCCACCAGCAGGTCTGGAGGGATCGAGCAGTACTTC

length: 19
J: TRBJ2-5
V: TRBV4-1
size: NA
D: TRBD2
CDR3: CASSRSLRTSGRGGETQYF
DNA: TGCGCCAGCAGCCGAAGCCTCCGGACTAGCGGGAGAGGAGGGGAGACCCAGTACTTC

length: 12
J: TRBJ1-1
V: TRBV20-1
size: NA
D: NA
CDR3: CSASPGNTEAFF
DNA: TGCAGTGCTAGTCCCGGGAACACTGAAGCTTTCTTT

length: 14
J: TRBJ1-1
V: TRBV27
size: NA
D: NA
CDR3: CASTTSGAVTEAFF
DNA: TGTGCCAGCACCACCTCAGGGGCGGTCACTGAAGCTTTCTTT

length: 14
J: TRBJ1-5
V: TRBV10-3
size: NA
D: NA
CDR3: CASRPGAGNQPQHF
DNA: TGTGCCTCTCGACCAGGGGCCGGGAATCAGCCCCAGCATTTT

length: 13
J: TRBJ1-1
V: TRBV5-4
size: NA
D: NA
CDR3: CASSLDGDREAFF
DNA: TGTGCCAGCAGCTTGGACGGAGACCGTGAAGCTTTCTTT

length: 16
J: TRBJ1-4
V: TRBV4-1
size: NA
D: TRBD1
CDR3: CASSHPGQLIGEKLFF
DNA: TGCGCCAGCAGCCACCCGGGACAGCTCATCGGGGAAAAACTGTTTTTT

length: 14
J: TRBJ1-3
V: TRBV18
size: few
D: NA
CDR3: CATWTGISGNTIYF
DNA: TGTGCCACCTGGACGGGAATCTCTGGAAACACCATATATTTT

length: 12
J: TRBJ1-1
V: TRBV11-2
size: NA
D: NA
CDR3: CASSFKSTEAFF
DNA: TGTGCCAGCAGCTTTAAGAGCACTGAAGCTTTCTTT

length: 18
J: TRBJ1-3
V: TRBV7-2
size: few
D: TRBD1
CDR3: CASSLVGDRGRSGNTIYF
DNA: TGTGCCAGCAGCTTAGTGGGGGACAGGGGACGCTCTGGAAACACCATATATTTT

length: 15
J: TRBJ1-5
V: TRBV19
size: NA
D: NA
CDR3: CASSRGGQSGQPQHF
DNA: TGTGCCAGTAGCCGCGGGGGACAAAGTGGACAGCCCCAGCATTTT

length: 14
J: TRBJ1-4
V: TRBV5-1
size: NA
D: NA
CDR3: CASSPGGRNEKLFF
DNA: TGCGCCAGCAGCCCTGGAGGCCGTAATGAAAAACTGTTTTTT

length: 11
J: TRBJ2-7
V: TRBV12-3/TRBV12-4
size: NA
D: NA
CDR3: CASTLPGEQYF
DNA: TGTGCCAGCACCCTCCCCGGCGAGCAGTACTTC

length: 15
J: TRBJ1-6
V: TRBV9
size: NA
D: NA
CDR3: CASSVMADYNSPLHF
DNA: TGTGCCAGCAGCGTAATGGCCGACTATAATTCACCCCTCCACTTT

length: 14
J: TRBJ1-2
V: TRBV27
size: few
D: NA
CDR3: CASSLRTTNYGYTF
DNA: TGTGCCAGCAGTTTAAGGACTACTAACTATGGCTACACCTTC

length: 15
J: TRBJ2-5
V: TRBV10-1
size: few
D: NA
CDR3: CASSVSSDAGSTQYF
DNA: TGCGCCAGCAGTGTCTCTAGCGATGCAGGTTCGACCCAGTACTTC

length: 14
J: TRBJ1-1
V: TRBV29-1
size: NA
D: NA
CDR3: CSVVARGGWTEAFF
DNA: TGCAGCGTGGTGGCGCGCGGGGGTTGGACTGAAGCTTTCTTT

length: 16
J: TRBJ2-1
V: TRBV5-8
size: NA
D: NA
CDR3: CASSLAFKRLPLEQFF
DNA: TGTGCCAGCAGCTTGGCCTTTAAGCGCCTCCCCCTCGAGCAGTTCTTC

length: 15
J: TRBJ1-2
V: TRBV4-3
size: few
D: NA
CDR3: CASSQEAWSHYGYTF
DNA: TGCGCCAGCAGCCAAGAGGCCTGGAGTCACTATGGCTACACCTTC

length: 14
J: TRBJ1-4
V: TRBV19
size: NA
D: TRBD1
CDR3: CASHTTGIGEKLFF
DNA: TGTGCCAGCCATACGACAGGGATAGGGGAAAAACTGTTTTTT

length: 18
J: TRBJ2-1
V: TRBV5-4
size: few
D: TRBD2
CDR3: CASAAPGTSGGAMDEQFF
DNA: TGTGCCAGCGCAGCTCCTGGGACTAGCGGGGGGGCTATGGATGAGCAGTTCTTC

length: 17
J: TRBJ2-3
V: TRBV21-1
size: NA
D: NA
CDR3: CASRCRRGRRGTDTQYF
DNA: TGTGCCAGCCGGTGTCGAAGGGGGCGACGGGGCACAGATACGCAGTATTTT

length: 14
J: TRBJ1-2
V: TRBV7-2
size: few
D: TRBD1
CDR3: CASSEDRIIYGYTF
DNA: TGTGCCAGCAGCGAGGACAGGATTATCTATGGCTACACCTTC

length: 19
J: TRBJ1-5
V: TRBV11-3
size: NA
D: TRBD1
CDR3: CASSTPCRKGAYFNQPQHF
DNA: TGTGCCAGCAGCACCCCTTGTCGGAAGGGGGCCTATTTCAATCAGCCCCAGCATTTT

length: 13
J: TRBJ1-5
V: TRBV28
size: NA
D: NA
CDR3: CASSQGFNQPQHF
DNA: TGTGCCAGCAGTCAGGGATTCAATCAGCCCCAGCATTTT

length: 13
J: TRBJ1-5
V: TRBV19
size: few
D: NA
CDR3: CASRQGPEKPQHF
DNA: TGTGCCAGTCGGCAGGGGCCCGAGAAGCCCCAGCATTTT

length: 14
J: TRBJ1-5
V: TRBV30
size: NA
D: NA
CDR3: CAWSVSEGSQPQHF
DNA: TGTGCCTGGAGTGTATCAGAGGGAAGCCAGCCCCAGCATTTT

length: 15
J: TRBJ2-3
V: TRBV6-5
size: NA
D: TRBD2
CDR3: CASSPGTSGLDTQYF
DNA: TGTGCCAGCAGCCCCGGGACTAGCGGCCTGGATACGCAGTATTTT

length: 14
J: TRBJ1-5
V: TRBV9
size: few
D: TRBD1
CDR3: CASSAGTAPQPQHF
DNA: TGTGCCAGCAGCGCCGGGACAGCCCCTCAGCCCCAGCATTTT

length: 19
J: TRBJ2-3
V: TRBV18
size: NA
D: TRBD2
CDR3: CASLERLPDGGGAGDTQYF
DNA: TGTGCCAGCTTGGAACGACTGCCTGACGGCGGGGGGGCGGGAGATACGCAGTATTTT

length: 15
J: TRBJ1-2
V: TRBV7-2
size: few
D: TRBD1
CDR3: CASSSATGAWDGYTF
DNA: TGTGCCAGCAGCTCGGCGACAGGGGCTTGGGATGGCTACACCTTC